This T cell receptor beta chain was identified in a study of Graves' ophthalmopathy and Graves' hyperthyroidism. Study details: Samples of peripheral blood were obtained at initial diagnosis, prior to treatment of any kind.

This CDR3 is built from 13 residues. V was shortened by 5 bases and J by 1 base, with 9 bases between the two germline ends. From germline, CDR1 is SGDLS and CDR2 YYNGEE. TCR beta CDR3 amplification used RNA transcripts. RT-PCR with HTBI primers came first, then second-round multiplex PCR. MiXCR was run by TCRdb on the multiplex PCR reads, yielding one entry per CDR3 protein. The sample lists 620,000 or so distinct CDR3 sequences; about 20% were seen once. This sequence originates from a woman between 18 and 29 years old with stable Graves' hyperthyroidism. Some clones in this sample may be carry-over from other donors' samples. V and J are TRBV9 and TRBJ1-1, with D uncertain. The sequencing input was peripheral blood. The CDR3 DNA is TGTGCCAGCAGTAGACTCACGAACACTGAAGCTTTCTTT. The encoded protein is CASSRLTNTEAFF. Drawing the rest from reference TRBV9 and TRBJ1-1, the complete variable domain is DSGVTQTPKHLITATGQRVTLRCSPRSGDLSVYWYQQSLDQGLQFLIQYYNGEERAKGNILERFSAQQFPDLHSELNLSSLELGDSALYFCASSRLTNTEAFFGQGTRLTVV.